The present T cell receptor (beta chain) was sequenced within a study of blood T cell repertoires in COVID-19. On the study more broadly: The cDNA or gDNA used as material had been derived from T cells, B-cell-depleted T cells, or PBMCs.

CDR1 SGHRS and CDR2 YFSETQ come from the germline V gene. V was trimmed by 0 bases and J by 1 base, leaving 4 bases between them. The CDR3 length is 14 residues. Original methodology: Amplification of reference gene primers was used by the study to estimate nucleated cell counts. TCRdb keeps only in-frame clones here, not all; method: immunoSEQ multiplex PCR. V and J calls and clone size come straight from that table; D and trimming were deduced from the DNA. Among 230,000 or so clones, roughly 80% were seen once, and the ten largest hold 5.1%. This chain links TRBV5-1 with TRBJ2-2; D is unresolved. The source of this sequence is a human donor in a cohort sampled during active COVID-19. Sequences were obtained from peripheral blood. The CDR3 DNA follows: TGCGCCAGCAGCTTGGACGGGAACACCGGGGAGCTGTTTTTT. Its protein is CASSLDGNTGELFF.